The rows below give T cell receptor beta chains drawn from one sample of a study of blood T cell repertoires in COVID-19. The method was immunoSEQ multiplex PCR; TCRdb's version includes in-frame clones alone and lacks a portion of them. Among 250,000 or so clones listed, over 75% were seen once. The sample was PBMCs or T cells enriched from blood (not recorded which). The source of these receptors is a woman aged 40 to 50 who had been exposed to COVID-19. The CDR3 runs from the conserved cysteine through the conserved F or W. D genes are given only for firm matches. The size of a clone is reported for some rows only, either as once, few or many, or as a class for expanded clones.

clone_size,v_call,d_call,j_call,cdr3_aa,cdr3_nt
.,TRBV3-1/TRBV3-2,TRBD2,TRBJ2-3,CASSQEGTSDDTDTQYF,TGTGCCAGCAGCCAGGAAGGGACTAGCGACGACACAGATACGCAGTATTTT
.,TRBV28,.,TRBJ1-1,CASSPVSGTEAFF,TGTGCCAGCAGTCCCGTATCAGGAACTGAAGCTTTCTTT
.,TRBV9,.,TRBJ2-1,CASSGGPSAGGEQFF,TGTGCCAGCAGCGGCGGGCCCAGTGCGGGTGGTGAGCAGTTCTTC
.,TRBV9,.,TRBJ2-3,CASSVGGNGADTQYF,TGTGCCAGCAGCGTGGGCGGGAATGGGGCAGATACGCAGTATTTT
once,TRBV11-3,.,TRBJ1-1,CASSLGSGGWENTEAFF,TGTGCCAGCAGCTTAGGGTCGGGGGGCTGGGAGAACACTGAAGCTTTCTTT
few,TRBV3-1/TRBV3-2,TRBD1,TRBJ1-5,CASSHGTGLGNQPQHF,TGTGCCAGCAGCCACGGGACAGGGCTGGGCAATCAGCCCCAGCATTTT
few,TRBV12-3/TRBV12-4,.,TRBJ1-1,CASSPAGGREAFF,TGTGCCAGCAGTCCTGCGGGGGGTAGAGAAGCTTTCTTT
.,TRBV10-2,.,TRBJ2-7,CASRDTRAYEQYF,TGCGCCAGCCGGGACACCCGAGCCTACGAGCAGTACTTC
.,TRBV7-2,.,TRBJ1-3,CASSLLGQFSGNTIYF,TGTGCCAGCAGCTTACTCGGACAGTTCTCTGGAAACACCATATATTTT
.,TRBV19,.,TRBJ1-2,CASSTDGGFYGYTF,TGTGCCAGTAGTACGGACGGCGGGTTCTATGGCTACACCTTC
.,TRBV5-1,.,TRBJ2-7,CASKSMGGVYEQYF,TGCGCCAGCAAAAGCATGGGGGGAGTTTACGAGCAGTACTTC
.,TRBV30,.,TRBJ1-2,CAWSRRAARGSGYTF,TGTGCCTGGAGTAGACGGGCCGCTCGGGGAAGCGGCTACACCTTC
.,TRBV5-1,TRBD1,TRBJ1-4,CASSLVGQGFAGLNEKLFF,TGTGCCAGCAGCTTGGTAGGACAGGGCTTCGCGGGGCTTAATGAAAAACTGTTTTTT
.,TRBV9,TRBD1,TRBJ1-5,CASSAGGFNQPQHF,TGTGCCAGCAGCGCAGGGGGCTTCAATCAGCCCCAGCATTTT
.,TRBV27,.,TRBJ1-4,CASSFILGRYEKLFF,TGTGCCAGCAGTTTTATTCTGGGGAGATACGAAAAACTGTTTTTT
.,TRBV3-1/TRBV3-2,.,TRBJ1-6,CASSIDRGGYNSPLHF,TGTGCCAGCAGCATAGACCGAGGCGGCTATAATTCACCCCTCCACTTT
once,TRBV27,TRBD1,TRBJ2-3,CASSFTIQKGADTQYF,TGTGCCAGCAGTTTTACTATACAAAAGGGGGCGGATACGCAGTATTTT
.,TRBV18,.,TRBJ2-1,CASSTQRDNEQFF,TGTGCCAGCTCAACCCAAAGAGACAATGAGCAGTTCTTC
.,TRBV4-3,.,TRBJ2-6,CASSFGIRWREEPGANVLTF,TGCGCCAGCAGCTTCGGCATACGTTGGAGGGAGGAACCTGGGGCCAACGTCCTGACTTTC
.,TRBV6-5,.,TRBJ1-4,CASSYGAGAPNEKLFF,TGTGCCAGCAGTTACGGAGCGGGCGCCCCGAATGAAAAACTGTTTTTT
.,TRBV15,TRBD1,TRBJ2-5,CATSRVGRGPQETQYF,TGTGCCACCAGCAGGGTCGGCAGGGGGCCACAAGAGACCCAGTACTTC
.,TRBV4-3,.,TRBJ1-6,CASSQGTVYNSPLHF,TGCGCCAGCAGCCAAGGAACAGTTTATAATTCACCCCTCCACTTT
.,TRBV4-1,.,TRBJ1-2,CASSRTDWYGYTF,TGCGCCAGCAGCCGGACAGACTGGTATGGCTACACCTTC
.,TRBV10-3,.,TRBJ1-2,CAISDGGRTNYGYTF,TGTGCCATCAGTGACGGGGGGCGTACTAACTATGGCTACACCTTC
.,TRBV7-8,TRBD1,TRBJ2-7,CASSHAGGTISYEQYF,TGTGCCAGCAGCCATGCAGGGGGCACAATTTCCTACGAGCAGTACTTC
.,TRBV12-5,.,TRBJ2-3,CASGRTTGEAQYF,TGTGCTAGTGGCCGGACGACAGGTGAGGCGCAGTATTTT
.,TRBV4-1,TRBD2,TRBJ2-1,CASSQDGGRAANEQFF,TGCGCCAGCAGCCAAGATGGCGGGAGGGCCGCCAATGAGCAGTTCTTC
.,TRBV5-4,.,TRBJ1-2,CASRLPGSGPGGYTF,TGTGCCAGCAGACTCCCGGGGTCCGGACCGGGGGGCTACACCTTC
once,TRBV7-3,.,TRBJ2-6,CASSRGSSGANVLTF,TGTGCCAGCAGCCGGGGGTCCTCTGGGGCCAACGTCCTGACTTTC
few,TRBV7-8,.,TRBJ1-1,CASSLFSQGTEAFF,TGTGCCAGCAGCTTGTTCAGTCAGGGAACTGAAGCTTTCTTT
.,TRBV5-1,.,TRBJ1-1,CASSIDGWLNTEAFF,TGTGCCAGCAGCATAGACGGGTGGCTGAACACTGAAGCTTTCTTT
once,TRBV4-3,.,TRBJ2-1,CASSPRRGRPMDEQFF,TGCGCCAGCAGCCCTAGGAGGGGCAGACCCATGGATGAGCAGTTCTTC
.,TRBV21-1,.,TRBJ1-5,CASSKTRDRALDYSNQPQHF,TGTGCCAGCAGCAAAACGAGGGACAGGGCCTTGGATTATAGCAATCAGCCCCAGCATTTT
.,TRBV7-9,.,TRBJ1-1,CASSSYTEAFF,TGTGCCAGCAGCTCATACACTGAAGCTTTCTTT
once,TRBV7-3,.,TRBJ1-3,CASSLRAGNGNTIYF,TGTGCCAGCAGCTTAAGGGCCGGAAATGGAAACACCATATATTTT
.,TRBV20-1,.,TRBJ1-1,CSASEGREAFF,TGCAGTGCTAGTGAGGGGAGGGAAGCTTTCTTT
.,TRBV6-5,.,TRBJ1-3,CANSYAPLSSGNTIYF,TGTGCCAACAGTTACGCCCCCCTGAGCTCTGGAAACACCATATATTTT
.,TRBV9,.,TRBJ1-2,CASTGGGDYGYTF,TGTGCCAGCACGGGAGGGGGGGACTATGGCTACACCTTC
.,TRBV9,TRBD1,TRBJ1-5,CASSPRGGGNQPQHF,TGTGCCAGCAGCCCCAGAGGGGGCGGCAATCAGCCCCAGCATTTT
.,TRBV7-9,.,TRBJ1-5,CASSFGGDNQPQHF,TGTGCCAGCAGCTTTGGGGGGGACAATCAGCCCCAGCATTTT
.,TRBV6-1,.,TRBJ2-7,CASSERWGHEQYF,TGTGCCAGCAGTGAAAGGTGGGGCCACGAGCAGTACTTC
.,TRBV28,.,TRBJ2-7,CASSAIRGHEQYF,TGTGCCAGCAGTGCAATCAGGGGACACGAGCAGTACTTC
.,TRBV5-1,TRBD2,TRBJ2-4,CASSLEAGLADIAKNIQYF,TGTGCCAGCAGCTTGGAGGCGGGACTAGCGGATATAGCCAAAAACATTCAGTACTTC
.,TRBV6-6,TRBD1,TRBJ2-7,CASSYQGASTYEQYF,TGTGCCAGCAGTTATCAGGGGGCCTCAACCTACGAGCAGTACTTC
.,TRBV28,.,TRBJ1-2,CASSFPGVRANYGYTF,TGTGCCAGCAGTTTCCCAGGCGTCCGCGCTAACTATGGCTACACCTTC
.,TRBV7-2,TRBD2,TRBJ2-3,CASSAGLAGGADTQYF,TGTGCCAGCAGCGCGGGACTAGCGGGGGGGGCAGATACGCAGTATTTT
.,TRBV7-2,.,TRBJ1-2,CASSTRTESNYGYTF,TGTGCCAGCAGCACACGGACAGAGTCTAACTATGGCTACACCTTC
.,TRBV19,.,TRBJ2-6,CASKLGANVLTF,TGTGCCAGTAAGCTCGGGGCCAACGTCCTGACTTTC
.,TRBV9,.,TRBJ1-2,CASSVGGGADYGYTF,TGTGCCAGCAGCGTAGGTGGGGGCGCTGACTATGGCTACACCTTC
.,TRBV3-1/TRBV3-2,TRBD1,TRBJ1-6,CASSQVADRGATPLHF,TGTGCCAGCAGCCAAGTGGCGGACAGGGGTGCGACACCCCTCCACTTT
.,TRBV12-3/TRBV12-4,.,TRBJ1-4,CASSSLEEKLFF,TGTGCCAGCAGTTCCCTAGAAGAAAAACTGTTTTTT
.,TRBV27,.,TRBJ2-1,CASRTETLSYNEQFF,TGTGCCAGCAGAACAGAGACGCTCTCCTACAATGAGCAGTTCTTC